The sequence of this T cell receptor beta chain was determined in a study of blood T cell repertoires in COVID-19. Study details: The study drew acute and convalescent COVID-19 samples from the United States, Italy and Spain. Sample material is recorded as cDNA or gDNA derived from T cells, B-cell-depleted T cells, or PBMCs.

Assay used: immunoSEQ multiplex PCR; TCRdb lists only in-frame clones, some missing. The sample lists 240,000 or so clones, about 90% seen once, with 3% to 4% in the top ten. Participant reports of clinical history set cohort assignment. The V segment lost 7 bases and the J segment 6 bases; nucleotides outside the gene matches: 5. This CDR3 comprises 11 residues. Germline CDR1 SQVTM, CDR2 ANQGSEA. The clonotype originates from a woman in her 40s with acute COVID-19. The source material was PBMCs or T cells enriched from blood (not recorded which). The chain uses TRBV29-1 and TRBJ1-2, with 7 nucleotides matching TRBD1. Here the CDR3 DNA reads TGCAGCGGGATGACAGGGAATGGCTACACCTTC. It codes for CSGMTGNGYTF.